This T cell receptor beta chain was obtained from a study of cytomegalovirus exposure and HLA in healthy donors. Study-wide findings and caveats: In vitro data verified a few CMV-associated chains as specific for CMV antigens. Within an earlier analysis, most TCR beta V segments proved productive either about 90% or about 30% of the time.

Germline assignment: CDR1 MDHEN and CDR2 SYDVKM. Between the trimmed V and J ends, which lost 5 bases and 0 bases, there was a span of 10 bases. The CDR3 extends over 14 amino acids. PCR was performed using 60 Vbeta and 13 Jbeta primers. The assay was immunoSEQ multiplex PCR, and TCRdb's table has in-frame clones only and misses some. The table includes some 110,000 clones, more than 75% detected once. A remark on this clone: Its antigen is as yet unknown.

The sample was PBMCs. This TCR was sampled from a woman aged 18 to 35 in good health and CMV-seropositive. The V gene is TRBV28, the J gene TRBJ1-1; no firm D call. The CDR3 DNA sequence: TGTGCCAGCAGTGCGGCGGTCCTGAACACTGAAGCTTTCTTT. This translates into CASSAAVLNTEAFF.